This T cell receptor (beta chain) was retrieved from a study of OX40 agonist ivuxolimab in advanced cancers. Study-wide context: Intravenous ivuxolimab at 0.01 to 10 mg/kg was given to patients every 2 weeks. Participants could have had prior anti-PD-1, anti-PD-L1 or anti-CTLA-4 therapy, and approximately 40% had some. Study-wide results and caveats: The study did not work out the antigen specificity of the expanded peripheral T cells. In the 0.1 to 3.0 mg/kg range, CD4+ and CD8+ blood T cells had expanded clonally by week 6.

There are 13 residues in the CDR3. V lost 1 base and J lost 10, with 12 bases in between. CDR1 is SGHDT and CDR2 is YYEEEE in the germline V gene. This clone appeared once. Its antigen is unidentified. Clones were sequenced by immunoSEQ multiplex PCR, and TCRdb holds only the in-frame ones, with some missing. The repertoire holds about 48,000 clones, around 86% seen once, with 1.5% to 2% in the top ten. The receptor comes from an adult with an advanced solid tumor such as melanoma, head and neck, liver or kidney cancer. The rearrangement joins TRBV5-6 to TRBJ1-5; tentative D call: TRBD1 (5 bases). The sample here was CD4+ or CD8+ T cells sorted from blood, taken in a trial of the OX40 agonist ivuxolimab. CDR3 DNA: TGTGCCAGCAGCTTGAGCAGGGTTCCACCCCAGCATTTT. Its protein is CASSLSRVPPQHF.